The source of this T cell receptor (beta chain) is a study of shared clonotypes between healthy human individuals. As for the study in general: A donor's plate count was three for CD4 naive and three for CD4 memory; CD8 naive had two and CD8 memory one. Study-level findings and limits: Researchers sampled only blood; tissue repertoires likely differ.

This clone was recorded only once. Its antigen is as yet unknown. Trimming at V came to 2 bases and at J to 5 bases, leaving 9 bases not matched to a gene. The CDR3 totals 16 residues. Germline V gene lookup returns CDR1 MGHDK and CDR2 SYGVNS. Libraries were prepared by immunoSEQ multiplex PCR; TCRdb keeps only in-frame clonotypes and omits some of them. Of roughly 76,000 clones in the sample, roughly two thirds were seen once. Sequenced material: memory CD8+ T cells sorted from blood. Subset reported: CD45RO+ cells pooled with CCR7-negative TemRA cells. V gene TRBV25-1 combines with J gene TRBJ2-1; 7 nucleotides line up with TRBD1. The receptor was derived from a man aged 25-45 years in good health. The CDR3 bases are TGTGCCAGCAGTGAACATCAGGGGGTGCAAAACAATGAGCAGTTCTTC. This codes for CASSEHQGVQNNEQFF.